The rows below give T cell receptor beta chains drawn from one sample of a study of blood T cell repertoires in COVID-19. Repertoires were generated with immunoSEQ multiplex PCR, while TCRdb's copy carries only in-frame clones and drops some. The data show 55,000 to 80,000 clones, with roughly 80% seen just once and around 13% held by the top ten. Sequenced: peripheral blood. Every receptor here comes from a human donor in a cohort sampled during active COVID-19. Both conserved end residues are part of each CDR3. Fields, in order: CDR3 length, J gene, V gene, D gene, CDR3 DNA, CDR3 protein. D genes are given only for firm matches.

>17|TRBJ2-6|TRBV5-5|-
TGTGCCAGCAGCTTGACACCCAGGGGTACCGGGGCCAACGTCCTGACTTTC
CASSLTPRGTGANVLTF
>15|TRBJ2-1|TRBV5-1|TRBD1
TGCGCCAGCAGCTCGGACAGGGTGCCGGGGGATGAGCAGTTCTTC
CASSSDRVPGDEQFF
>16|TRBJ2-5|TRBV4-1|TRBD2
TGCGCCAGCAGCCGGGTAGCGGGGGGTCCATTGGAGACCCAGTACTTC
CASSRVAGGPLETQYF
>15|TRBJ1-6|TRBV19|-
TGTGCCAGTAGTATAGGGATAGGGGCCAATTCACCCCTCCACTTT
CASSIGIGANSPLHF
>15|TRBJ2-2|TRBV5-1|TRBD1
TGCGCCAGCAGCTTCCAGACAGGGGTCCCCGGGGAGCTGTTTTTT
CASSFQTGVPGELFF
>12|TRBJ2-1|TRBV10-3|-
TGTGCCATCAGACTAGCCAACAATGAGCAGTTCTTC
CAIRLANNEQFF
>17|TRBJ1-5|TRBV6-7|-
TGTGCCAGCAGTTACGCCCGGGTGAAGGGGGGGGATCAGCCCCAGCATTTT
CASSYARVKGGDQPQHF
>17|TRBJ2-3|TRBV5-4|TRBD2
TGTGCCAGCAGCTTAATTGTAGCGGGGGGCGGCACAGATACGCAGTATTTT
CASSLIVAGGGTDTQYF
>13|TRBJ1-1|TRBV11-3|-
TGTGCCAGCAGCTTAGCGGGGAACACTGAAGCTTTCTTT
CASSLAGNTEAFF
>15|TRBJ2-5|TRBV11-2|-
TGTGCCAGCAGCTTAAGCGGGCAGGGCTTTGAGACCCAGTACTTC
CASSLSGQGFETQYF
>18|TRBJ2-3|TRBV5-1|TRBD2
TGCGCCAGCAGCCCCGCCCGGACTAGCGGGGGGGCCTCAGATACGCAGTATTTT
CASSPARTSGGASDTQYF
>14|TRBJ1-5|TRBV12-1|-
TGTGCCAGCAGCTTTGGCCATGTATTCTTCTATCAGCATTTT
CASSFGHVFFYQHF
>15|TRBJ1-2|TRBV24-1|-
TGTGCCACCAGTGACGCCGGGACAAGACAAAATGGCTACACCTTC
CATSDAGTRQNGYTF
>16|TRBJ1-1|TRBV11-2|-
TGTGCCAGCAGCTTCGGTTTCCAGGGCGTGGACACTGAAGCTTTCTTT
CASSFGFQGVDTEAFF